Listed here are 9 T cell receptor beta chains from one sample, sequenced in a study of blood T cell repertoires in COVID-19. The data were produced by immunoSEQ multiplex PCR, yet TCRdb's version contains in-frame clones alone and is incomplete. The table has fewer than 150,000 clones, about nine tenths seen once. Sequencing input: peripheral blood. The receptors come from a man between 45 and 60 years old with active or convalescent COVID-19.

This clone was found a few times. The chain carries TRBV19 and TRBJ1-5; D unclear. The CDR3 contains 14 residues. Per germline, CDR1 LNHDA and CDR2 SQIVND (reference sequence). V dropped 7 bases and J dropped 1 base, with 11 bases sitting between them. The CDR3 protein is CASIPGGSNQPQHF. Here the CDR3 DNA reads TGTGCCAGTATCCCCGGAGGGAGCAATCAGCCCCAGCATTTT.

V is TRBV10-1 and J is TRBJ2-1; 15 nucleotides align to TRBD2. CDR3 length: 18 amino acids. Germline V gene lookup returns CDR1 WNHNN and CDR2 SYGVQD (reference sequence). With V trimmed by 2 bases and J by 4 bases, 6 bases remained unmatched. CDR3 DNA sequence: TGCGCCAGCAGTGAGGGACTAGCGGGAGGGCCACGATACAATGAGCAGTTCTTC. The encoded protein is CASSEGLAGGPRYNEQFF.

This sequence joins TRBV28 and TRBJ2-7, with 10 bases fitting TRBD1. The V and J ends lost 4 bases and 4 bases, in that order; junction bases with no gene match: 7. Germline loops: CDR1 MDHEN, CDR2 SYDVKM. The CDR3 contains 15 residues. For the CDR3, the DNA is TGTGCCAGCAGTTCCCCCGGGACAGGGGTTTACGAGCAGTACTTC. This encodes CASSSPGTGVYEQYF.

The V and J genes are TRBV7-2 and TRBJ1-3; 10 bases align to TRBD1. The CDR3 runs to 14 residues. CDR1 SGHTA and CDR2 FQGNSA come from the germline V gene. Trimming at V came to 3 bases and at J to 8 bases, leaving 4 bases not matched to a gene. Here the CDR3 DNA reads TGTGCCAGCAGCTTCTGGACAGGGGGAGACACCATATATTTT. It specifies CASSFWTGGDTIYF. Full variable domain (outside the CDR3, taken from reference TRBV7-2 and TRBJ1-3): GAGVSQSPSNKVTEKGKDVELRCDPISGHTALYWYRQSLGQGLEFLIYFQGNSAPDKSGLPSDRFSAERTGGSVSTLTIQRTQQEDSAVYLCASSFWTGGDTIYFGEGSWLTVV.

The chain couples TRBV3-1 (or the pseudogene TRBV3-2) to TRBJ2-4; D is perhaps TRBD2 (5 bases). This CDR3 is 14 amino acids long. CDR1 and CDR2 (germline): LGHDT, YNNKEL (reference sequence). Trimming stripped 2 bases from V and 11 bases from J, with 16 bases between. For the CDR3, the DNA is TGTGCCAGCAGCCAATCGGTATCTAGCCTTGTTCAGTACTTC. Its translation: CASSQSVSSLVQYF.

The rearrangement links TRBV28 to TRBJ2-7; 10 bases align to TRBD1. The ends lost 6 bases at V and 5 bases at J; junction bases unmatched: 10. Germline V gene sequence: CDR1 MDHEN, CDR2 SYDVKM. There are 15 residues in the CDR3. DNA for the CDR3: TGTGCCAGCAGACCCATCAGGGACAGGGGCCACGAGCAGTACTTC. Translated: CASRPIRDRGHEQYF.

This chain's CDR3 is CASSSQEWGNQPQHF. CDR3 nucleotide sequence: TGTGCCAGTAGTTCACAGGAGTGGGGCAATCAGCCCCAGCATTTT. This chain uses TRBV19 with TRBJ1-5; tentatively, D is TRBD1 (5 bases). V dropped 5 bases and J dropped 2 bases, with 13 bases sitting between them. The germline CDR1 and CDR2 sequences are LNHDA and SQIVND (reference sequence). This CDR3 is built from 15 residues.

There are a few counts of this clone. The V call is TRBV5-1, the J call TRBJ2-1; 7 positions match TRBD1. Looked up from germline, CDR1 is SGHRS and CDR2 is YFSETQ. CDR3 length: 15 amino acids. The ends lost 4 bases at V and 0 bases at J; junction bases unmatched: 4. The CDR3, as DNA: TGCGCCAGCAGCAGCGGACAGGTCTCCTACAATGAGCAGTTCTTC. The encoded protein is CASSSGQVSYNEQFF. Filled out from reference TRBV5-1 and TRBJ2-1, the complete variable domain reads KAGVTQTPRYLIKTRGQQVTLSCSPISGHRSVSWYQQTPGQGLQFLFEYFSETQRNKGNFPGRFSGRQFSNSRSEMNVSTLELGDSALYLCASSSGQVSYNEQFFGPGTRLTVL.

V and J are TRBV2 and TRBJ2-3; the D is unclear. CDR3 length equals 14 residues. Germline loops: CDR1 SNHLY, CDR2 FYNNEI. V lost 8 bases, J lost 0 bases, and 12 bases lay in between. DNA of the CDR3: TGTGCCAGCGGCGGCCTACCTAGCACAGATACGCAGTATTTT. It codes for CASGGLPSTDTQYF.